This T cell receptor beta chain was obtained from a study of ipilimumab plus nivolumab after autologous stem cell transplantation. Germline assignment: CDR1 SGHTA and CDR2 FQGNSA. CDR3 size: 14 residues. Trimming removed 3 bases at V and 5 bases at J, with 13 bases between. The assay was immunoSEQ multiplex PCR, and TCRdb's table has in-frame clones only and misses some. Among 17,000 or so clones listed, around four fifths were seen once. The V call is TRBV7-2, the J call TRBJ2-5; weak D call: TRBD2 (6 bases). The receptor comes from a male donor with diffuse large B-cell lymphoma. Sequenced material: PBMCs, taken in a trial of ipilimumab plus nivolumab as post-transplant consolidation. CDR3 in DNA: TGTGCCAGCAGCTTTACCTCACGGGGGGAGACCCAGTACTTC. Translating gives CASSFTSRGETQYF.